Below are 10 T cell receptor beta chains sequenced from a single sample in a study of T cell repertoires in cytomegalovirus infection. No cognate antigen is known for these TCRs. TCRdb itself ran the reads through MiXCR, one entry per CDR3 protein. The table lists approximately 1,000,000 distinct CDR3 sequences, roughly 31% of them singletons. The sample in question was cultured CD8+ T cells from PBMCs, obtained from culture after CMV antigen stimulation. The receptors shown here come from a human donor in good health (CMV status not recorded). Some clones in this sample may be carry-over from other donors' samples.

The V call is TRBV19, the J call TRBJ2-3, with D perhaps matching TRBD1 or TRBD2 (5 bases each). The CDR3 extends over 14 amino acids. Trimming removed 5 bases from V and 0 bases from J, with 9 bases in between. The germline gives CDR1 LNHDA, CDR2 SQIVND (reference sequence). The CDR3 protein is CASSWGSSTDTQYF. CDR3 nucleotide sequence: TGTGCCAGTAGTTGGGGGAGTAGCACAGATACGCAGTATTTT.

The rearrangement links TRBV3-1 to TRBJ2-1, with a weak D call TRBD2 (5 bases). The germline CDR1 and CDR2 sequences are LGHDT and YNNKEL (reference sequence). This CDR3 has 17 residues. V gave up 1 base and J gave up 4 bases, with 17 bases separating them. The CDR3 DNA sequence: TGTGCCAGCAGCCAAGGACGCGGGTCTACGAATTACAATGAGCAGTTCTTC. Translation: CASSQGRGSTNYNEQFF.

The sample holds a few counts of this clonotype. This sequence joins TRBV7-6 and TRBJ2-7; D is uncertain. In germline, CDR1 is SGHVS, CDR2 FNYEAQ. CDR3 length: 13 amino acids. V was clipped by 5 bases and J by 0 bases, with 8 bases between them. The CDR3 region is CASSKEPSYEQYV. CDR3 coding DNA: TGTGCCAGCAGCAAAGAACCCTCCTACGAGCAGTACGTC.

The chain is built from TRBV2 and TRBJ1-2; TRBD1 matches 8 bases. This CDR3 contains 15 residues. The ends lost 3 bases at V and 8 bases at J; junction bases unmatched: 11. Germline values: CDR1 SNHLY, CDR2 FYNNEI. The CDR3 sequence is CASSDGGRGRQGYTF. The CDR3 nucleotides read TGTGCCAGCAGTGATGGGGGCAGGGGGCGTCAAGGCTACACCTTC.

This chain connects TRBV7-6 to TRBJ2-1, with a weak D call TRBD2 (6 bases). V was trimmed by 7 bases and J by 4 bases, leaving 8 bases between them. The CDR3 has 12 amino acids. Germline lookup yields CDR1 SGHVS and CDR2 FNYEAQ. CDR3 protein: CASTEGYNEQFF. The CDR3, as DNA: TGTGCCAGCACGGAGGGTTACAATGAGCAGTTCTTC.

This clonotype was seen more than once but under ten times. The genes are TRBV24-1 and TRBJ2-3, with no clear D. The V end lost 3 bases, the J end lost 0 bases, and 6 bases lay between the germline ends. This CDR3 has 14 residues. CDR1 and CDR2 from the germline V gene are KGHDR and SFDVKD. Here the CDR3 DNA reads TGTGCCACCAGTGATCCGGACAGCACAGATACGCAGTATTTT. Encoded protein: CATSDPDSTDTQYF.

This clonotype was seen a few times. J is TRBJ2-6 and V is TRBV6-2 or TRBV6-3; 10 bases agree with TRBD1. This CDR3 spans 20 amino acids. V gave up 4 bases and J gave up 1 base; unmatched junction bases: 13. CDR1 and CDR2 (germline): MNHEY, SVGEGT. DNA of the CDR3: TGTGCCAGCAGTTTCCTGGATGGACAGGGGGAAAAATCTGGGGCCAACGTCCTGACTTTC. Its translation: CASSFLDGQGEKSGANVLTF.

This clonotype was observed a handful of times. The chain combines TRBV19 with TRBJ1-2; D unclear. Trimming shortened V by 3 bases and J by 8 bases, and 13 bases separated the two germline ends. The length of the CDR3 is 13 residues. Per the germline V gene, CDR1 is LNHDA and CDR2 is SQIVND (reference sequence). DNA for the CDR3: TGTGCCAGTAGTATGGGTCAGATTAAGGGCTACACCTTC. Amino acid sequence: CASSMGQIKGYTF.

In its sample, this clonotype was seen a few times. The V gene is TRBV6-2 or TRBV6-3, the J gene TRBJ2-4; D unclear. CDR3 length equals 16 residues. Trimming removed 2 bases from V and 0 bases from J, with 11 bases in between. Germline V gene data show CDR1 as MNHEY and CDR2 as SVGEGT. CDR3 nucleotides: TGTGCCAGCAGTTACGAGGCGGATCTAGCCAAAAACATTCAGTACTTC. It codes for CASSYEADLAKNIQYF.

This clonotype was seen a few times. The rearrangement uses TRBV18 and TRBJ2-1; 9 positions match TRBD2. V lost 3 bases and J lost 7; bases outside the gene matches: 7. CDR1 is KGHSH and CDR2 is LQKENI in the germline V gene. CDR3 length equals 15 residues. The CDR3 DNA sequence: TGTGCCAGCTCACCGACAGCGGGGGGAGGTAATGAGCAGTTCTTC. Translated, it gives CASSPTAGGGNEQFF.